This TCR beta chain was captured by sequencing in a study of human thymus T cells. Whole-study results and caveats: Thymic and blood repertoires appeared to display a bias in their usage of V and J genes.

On this clone itself: Its specificity is not known.

Profiled with immunoSEQ multiplex PCR; TCRdb holds only in-frame clones, not every one. The repertoire consists of about 46,000 clones, with more than 85% occurring once and the leading ten covering approximately 0.17%. The clonotype comes from a girl in the first two years of life with a congenital heart defect but otherwise immunologically healthy. Sequencing input: blood.

The DNA of the CDR3 is TGTGCCAGTAGTGGGCTGCTGTACTCCTACAATGAGCAGTTCTTC. Protein sequence: CASSGLLYSYNEQFF. This rearrangement joins TRBV19 to TRBJ2-1; D not resolved. Germline V gene lookup returns CDR1 LNHDA and CDR2 SQIVND (reference sequence). V was pared by 5 bases and J by 0 bases, with 11 bases between. The CDR3 has 15 residues.